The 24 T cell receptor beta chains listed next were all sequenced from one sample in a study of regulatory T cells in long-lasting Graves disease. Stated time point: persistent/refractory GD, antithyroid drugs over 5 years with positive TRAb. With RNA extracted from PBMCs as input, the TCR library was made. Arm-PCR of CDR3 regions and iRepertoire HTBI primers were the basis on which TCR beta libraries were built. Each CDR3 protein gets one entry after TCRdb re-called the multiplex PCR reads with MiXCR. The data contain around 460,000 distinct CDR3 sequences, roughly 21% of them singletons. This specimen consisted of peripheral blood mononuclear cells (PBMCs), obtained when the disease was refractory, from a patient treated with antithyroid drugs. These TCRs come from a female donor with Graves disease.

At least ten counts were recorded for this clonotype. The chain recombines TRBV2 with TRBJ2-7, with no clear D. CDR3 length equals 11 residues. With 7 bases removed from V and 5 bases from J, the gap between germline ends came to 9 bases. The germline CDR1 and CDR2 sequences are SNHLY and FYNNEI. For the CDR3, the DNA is TGTGCCAGCACGGTAGGGAACGAGCAGTACTTC. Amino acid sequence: CASTVGNEQYF. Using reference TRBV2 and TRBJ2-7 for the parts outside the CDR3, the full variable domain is EPEVTQTPSHQVTQMGQEVILRCVPISNHLYFYWYRQILGQKVEFLVSFYNNEISEKSEIFDDQFSVERPDGSNFTLKIRSTKLEDSAMYFCASTVGNEQYFGPGTRLTVT.

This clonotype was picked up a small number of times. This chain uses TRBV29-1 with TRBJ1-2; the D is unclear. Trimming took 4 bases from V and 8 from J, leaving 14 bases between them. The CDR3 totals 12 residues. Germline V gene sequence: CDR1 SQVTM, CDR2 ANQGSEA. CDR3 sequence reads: CSVGKDRSGYTF. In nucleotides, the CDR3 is TGCAGCGTTGGAAAGGACCGGTCAGGCTACACCTTC.

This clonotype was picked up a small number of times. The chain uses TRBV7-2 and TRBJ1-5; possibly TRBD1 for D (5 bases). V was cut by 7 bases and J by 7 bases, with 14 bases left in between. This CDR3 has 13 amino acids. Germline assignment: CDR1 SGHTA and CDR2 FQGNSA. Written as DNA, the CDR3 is TGTGCCAGCAACGCCTATGGGGGGCAGCCCCAGCATTTT. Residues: CASNAYGGQPQHF.

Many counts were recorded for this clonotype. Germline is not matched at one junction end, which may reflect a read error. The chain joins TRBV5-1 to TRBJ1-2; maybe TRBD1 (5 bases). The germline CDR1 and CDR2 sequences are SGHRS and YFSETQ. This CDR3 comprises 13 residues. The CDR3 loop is CASSLVAGDGYTF. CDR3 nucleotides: TGTGCCAGCAGCTTGGTCGCCGGGGACGGCTACACCTTC.

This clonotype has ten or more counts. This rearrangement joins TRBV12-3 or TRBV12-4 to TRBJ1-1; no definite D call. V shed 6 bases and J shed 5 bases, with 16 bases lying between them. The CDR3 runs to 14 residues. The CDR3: CASSETGGGTEAFF. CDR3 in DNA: TGTGCCAGCAGCGAAACGGGTGGAGGGACTGAAGCTTTCTTT.

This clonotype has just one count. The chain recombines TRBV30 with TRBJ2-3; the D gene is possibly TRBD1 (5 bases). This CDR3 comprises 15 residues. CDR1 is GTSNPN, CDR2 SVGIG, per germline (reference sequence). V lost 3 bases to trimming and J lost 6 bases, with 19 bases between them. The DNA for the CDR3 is TGTGCCTGGAGGGAACCTCTATGGGGCAGGGATACGCAGTATTTT. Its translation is CAWREPLWGRDTQYF.

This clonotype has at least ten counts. The CDR3 sequence is CASSLGWDEAFF. In DNA form, the CDR3 reads TGTGCCAGCAGTTTAGGATGGGATGAAGCTTTCTTT. V and J are TRBV28 and TRBJ1-1, with D unresolved. CDR1 and CDR2 (germline): MDHEN, SYDVKM. Trimming left V 2 bases short and J 7 bases short, with 8 bases between. The CDR3 consists of 12 residues.

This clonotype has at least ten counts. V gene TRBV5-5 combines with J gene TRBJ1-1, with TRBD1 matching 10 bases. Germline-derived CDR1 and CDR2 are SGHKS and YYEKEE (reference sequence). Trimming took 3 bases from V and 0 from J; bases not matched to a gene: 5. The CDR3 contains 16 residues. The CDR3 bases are TGTGCCAGCAGCTGGGGACAGGGGCTCATGAACACTGAAGCTTTCTTT. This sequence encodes CASSWGQGLMNTEAFF.

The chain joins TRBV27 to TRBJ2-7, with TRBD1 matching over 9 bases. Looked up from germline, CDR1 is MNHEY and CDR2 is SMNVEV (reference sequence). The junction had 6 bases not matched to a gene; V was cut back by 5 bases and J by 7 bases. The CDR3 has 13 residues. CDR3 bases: TGTGCCAGCAGTCCGGGACAGGGAGAAGAGCAGTACTTC. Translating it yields CASSPGQGEEQYF.

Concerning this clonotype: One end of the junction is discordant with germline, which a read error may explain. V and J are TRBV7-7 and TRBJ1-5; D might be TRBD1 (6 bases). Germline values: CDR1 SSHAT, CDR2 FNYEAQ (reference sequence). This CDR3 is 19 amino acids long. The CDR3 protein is CASSIQGLALIYNNQPQHF. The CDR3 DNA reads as TGTGCTAGCAGCATACAGGGATTAGCCCTTATTTATAACAATCAGCCCCAGCATTTT.

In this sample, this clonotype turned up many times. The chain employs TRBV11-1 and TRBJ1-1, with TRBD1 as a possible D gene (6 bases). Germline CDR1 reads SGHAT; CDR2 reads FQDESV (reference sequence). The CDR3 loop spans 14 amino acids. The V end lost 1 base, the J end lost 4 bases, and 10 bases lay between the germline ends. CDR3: CASSLEQGGTEAFF. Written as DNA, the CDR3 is TGTGCCAGCAGCTTAGAACAGGGCGGCACTGAAGCTTTCTTT.

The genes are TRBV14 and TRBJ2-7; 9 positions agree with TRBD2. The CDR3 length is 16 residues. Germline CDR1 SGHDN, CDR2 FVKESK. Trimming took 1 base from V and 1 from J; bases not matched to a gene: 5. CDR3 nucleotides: TGTGCCAGCAGCCAAGTACCTAGCGGGGCTTCCTACGAGCAGTACTTC. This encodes CASSQVPSGASYEQYF.

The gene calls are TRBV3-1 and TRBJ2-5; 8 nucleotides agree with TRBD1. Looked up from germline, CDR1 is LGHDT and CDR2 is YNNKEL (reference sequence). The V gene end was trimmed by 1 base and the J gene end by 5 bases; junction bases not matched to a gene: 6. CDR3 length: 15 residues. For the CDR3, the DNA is TGTGCCAGCAGCCAAGGGACAGGGTTGGAGGAGACCCAGTACTTC. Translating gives CASSQGTGLEETQYF.

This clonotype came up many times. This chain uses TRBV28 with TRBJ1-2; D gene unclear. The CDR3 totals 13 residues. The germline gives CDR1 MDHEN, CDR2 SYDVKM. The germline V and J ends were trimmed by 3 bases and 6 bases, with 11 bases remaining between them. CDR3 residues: CASSFGSRDGYTF. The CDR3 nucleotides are TGTGCCAGCAGTTTCGGGTCTAGAGATGGCTACACCTTC.

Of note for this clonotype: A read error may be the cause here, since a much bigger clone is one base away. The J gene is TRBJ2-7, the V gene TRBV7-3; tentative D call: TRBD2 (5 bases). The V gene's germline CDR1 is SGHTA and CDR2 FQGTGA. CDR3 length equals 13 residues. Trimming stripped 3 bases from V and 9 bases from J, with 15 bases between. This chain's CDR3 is CASSLLGATPQYF. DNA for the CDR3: TGTGCCAGCAGCTTGTTGGGAGCCACCCCGCAGTACTTC. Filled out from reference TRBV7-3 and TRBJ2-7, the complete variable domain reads GAGVSQTPSNKVTEKGKYVELRCDPISGHTALYWYRQSLGQGPEFLIYFQGTGAADDSGLPNDRFFAVRPEGSVSTLKIQRTERGDSAVYLCASSLLGATPQYFGPGTRLTVT.

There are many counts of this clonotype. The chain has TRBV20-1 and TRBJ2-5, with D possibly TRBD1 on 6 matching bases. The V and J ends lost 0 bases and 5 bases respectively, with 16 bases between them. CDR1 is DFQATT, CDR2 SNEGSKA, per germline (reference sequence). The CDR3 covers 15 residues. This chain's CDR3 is CSARDGTGPGETQYF. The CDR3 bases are TGCAGTGCTAGAGATGGCACAGGGCCGGGGGAGACCCAGTACTTC.

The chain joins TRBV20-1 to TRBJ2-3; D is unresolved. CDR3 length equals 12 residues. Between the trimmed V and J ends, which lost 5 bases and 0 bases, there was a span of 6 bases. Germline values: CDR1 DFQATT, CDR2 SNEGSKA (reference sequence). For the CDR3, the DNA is TGCAGTGCTGAGACGAGCACAGATACGCAGTATTTT. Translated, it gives CSAETSTDTQYF.

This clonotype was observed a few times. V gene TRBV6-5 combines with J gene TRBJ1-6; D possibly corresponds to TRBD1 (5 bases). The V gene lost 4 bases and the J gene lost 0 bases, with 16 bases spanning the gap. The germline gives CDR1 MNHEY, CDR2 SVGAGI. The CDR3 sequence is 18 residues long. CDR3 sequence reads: CASSLSDRGSSYNSPLHF. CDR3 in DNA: TGTGCCAGCAGTTTATCCGACCGGGGCAGCTCCTATAATTCACCCCTCCACTTT.

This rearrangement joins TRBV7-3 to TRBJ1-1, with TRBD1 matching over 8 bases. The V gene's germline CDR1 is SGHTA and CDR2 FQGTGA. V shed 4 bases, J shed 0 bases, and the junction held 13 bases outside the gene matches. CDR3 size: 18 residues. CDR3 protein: CASSSTIFDRGMNTEAFF. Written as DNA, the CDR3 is TGTGCCAGCAGCTCTACTATTTTCGACAGGGGCATGAACACTGAAGCTTTCTTT.

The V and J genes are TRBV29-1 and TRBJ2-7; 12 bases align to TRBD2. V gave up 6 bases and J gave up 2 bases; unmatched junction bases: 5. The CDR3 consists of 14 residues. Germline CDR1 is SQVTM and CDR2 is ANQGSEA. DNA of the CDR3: TGCAGCGTGGTTCTAGCGGGGGGGCCCTACGAGCAGTACTTC. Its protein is CSVVLAGGPYEQYF.

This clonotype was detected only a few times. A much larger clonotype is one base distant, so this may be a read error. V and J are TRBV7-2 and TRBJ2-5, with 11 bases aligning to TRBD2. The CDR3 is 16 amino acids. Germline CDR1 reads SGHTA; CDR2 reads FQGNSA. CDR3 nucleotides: TGTGCCGGCAGCTTGGGTAGCGGGAGGGCCTTGGGGACCCAGTACTTC. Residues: CAGSLGSGRALGTQYF.

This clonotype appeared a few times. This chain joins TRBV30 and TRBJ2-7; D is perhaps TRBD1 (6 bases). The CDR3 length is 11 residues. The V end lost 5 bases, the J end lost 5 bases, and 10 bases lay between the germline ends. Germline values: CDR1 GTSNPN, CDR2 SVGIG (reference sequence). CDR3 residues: CAWSQGNEQYF. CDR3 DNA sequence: TGTGCCTGGTCACAGGGAAACGAGCAGTACTTC.

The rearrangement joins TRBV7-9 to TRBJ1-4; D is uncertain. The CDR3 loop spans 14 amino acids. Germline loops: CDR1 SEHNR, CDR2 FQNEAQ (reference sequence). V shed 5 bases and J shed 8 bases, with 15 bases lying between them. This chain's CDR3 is CASSRPRSVEKLFF. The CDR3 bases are TGTGCCAGCAGCCGACCCCGGTCTGTAGAAAAACTGTTTTTT.

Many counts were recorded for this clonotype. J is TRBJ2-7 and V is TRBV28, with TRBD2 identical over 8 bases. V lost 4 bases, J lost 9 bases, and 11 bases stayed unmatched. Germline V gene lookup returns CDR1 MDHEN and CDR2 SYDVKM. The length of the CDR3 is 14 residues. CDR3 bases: TGTGCCAGCAGTTCGTCCCGGGGGGGCCTTGGGCAGTACTTC. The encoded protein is CASSSSRGGLGQYF.